This is a list of T cell receptor beta chains from one sample in a study of T cell repertoires in ileal Crohn's disease. TCRdb keeps only in-frame clones here, not all; method: immunoSEQ multiplex PCR. The sample has about 13,000 clones; around 69% are singletons. Sequencing was performed on ileal tissue. These receptors were taken from an adult with Crohn's disease. Both conserved end residues are part of each CDR3. The D gene is left open where the match is weak. The size of a clone is reported for some rows only, either as once, few or many, or as a class for expanded clones.

>TRBV27|-|TRBJ1-2|-
TGTGCCAGCAGCCCTCGAGGGGGAAACTATGGCTACACCTTC
CASSPRGGNYGYTF
>TRBV19|TRBD2|TRBJ2-4|-
TGTGCCAGTAGCATAGCGAGCGGGGGGGCCGAGGCCAAAAACATTCAGTACTTC
CASSIASGGAEAKNIQYF
>TRBV4-1|-|TRBJ1-2|-
TGCGCCAGCAGCCAAGGTCGGGGTCTGGGCTATGGCTACACCTTC
CASSQGRGLGYGYTF
>TRBV5-1|TRBD1|TRBJ2-7|-
TGCGCCAGCAGCTTCCAAGGGACAGAGAGTCCCGAGCAGTACTTC
CASSFQGTESPEQYF
>TRBV7-2|-|TRBJ2-7|few
TGTGCCAGCAGCTTAGACTGGAGTAGGGCCAACGAGCAGTACTTC
CASSLDWSRANEQYF
>TRBV10-2|-|TRBJ1-1|-
TGCGCCAGCAGTTCACAGGGTGAAGCTTTCTTT
CASSSQGEAFF
>TRBV4-2|TRBD1|TRBJ1-3|medium-sized
TGTGCCAGCAGCCATCAACTCGACAGGGGGCCAGGAAACACCATATATTTT
CASSHQLDRGPGNTIYF
>TRBV29-1|-|TRBJ2-1|-
TGCAGCGTTGGTCTTGGGGGGAGGTACAATGAGCAGTTCTTC
CSVGLGGRYNEQFF
>TRBV30|-|TRBJ1-2|-
TGTGCCTGGAGTGCCCCAAACCGGGGGAACTATGGCTACACCTTC
CAWSAPNRGNYGYTF
>TRBV5-1|-|TRBJ1-1|-
TGCGCCAGCAAGGAGGGCGGATTCGTCTCTGAAGCTTTCTTT
CASKEGGFVSEAFF
>TRBV7-3|-|TRBJ1-1|-
TGTGCCAGCAGCCCAAATACTAACACTGAAGCTTTCTTT
CASSPNTNTEAFF
>TRBV6-1|TRBD1|TRBJ1-1|-
TGTGCCAGCAGTGCTTTACAGGGGAGAACTGAAGCTTTCTTT
CASSALQGRTEAFF
>TRBV5-1|-|TRBJ2-7|-
TGCGCCAGCAGCTGGGCGGTGGGCGAGGGGGAGCAGTACTTC
CASSWAVGEGEQYF
>TRBV2|-|TRBJ2-7|-
TGTGCCAGCAGTGAAGCGACAGGTGCCTACGAGCAGTACTTC
CASSEATGAYEQYF
>TRBV6-1|-|TRBJ2-4|-
TGTGCCAGCAGTGCGGGAGGGGGCGCGAGGAAAAACATTCAGTACTTC
CASSAGGGARKNIQYF
>TRBV10-3|-|TRBJ2-1|-
TGTGCCATCAGTGAGTACTCGGGGGGCTCTCCCAATGAGCAGTTCTTC
CAISEYSGGSPNEQFF
>TRBV6-1|-|TRBJ1-2|-
TGTGCCAGCAGTAGTAACAACTATGGCTACACCTTC
CASSSNNYGYTF
>TRBV6-1|TRBD1|TRBJ1-1|-
TGTGCCAGCAGTAAAGGACAGGGGCGAACTGAAGCTTTCTTT
CASSKGQGRTEAFF
>TRBV4-1|-|TRBJ2-5|-
TGCGCCAGCAGCCAAGGTCGCCTGCAGGGGGGTCGGAGAGAGACCCAGTACTTC
CASSQGRLQGGRRETQYF
>TRBV11-3|-|TRBJ2-2|-
TGTGCCAGCAGCCTAGAAAGACTCGGGGAGCTGTTTTTT
CASSLERLGELFF
>TRBV12-2|-|TRBJ1-1|-
TGTGCAAGTCGCTTAAAAAACAGAGACATGAACACTGAAGCTTTCTTT
CASRLKNRDMNTEAFF
>TRBV27|TRBD1|TRBJ2-6|once
TGTGCCAGCAGTGAAAGATTACAGGGGGGAAACTCTGGGGCCAACGTCCTGACTTTC
CASSERLQGGNSGANVLTF
>TRBV5-4|TRBD2|TRBJ2-3|once
TGTGCCAGCAGCAAAAAGAGCGGGGGGGCCGGGAATACGCAGTATTTT
CASSKKSGGAGNTQYF
>TRBV19|-|TRBJ1-1|few
TGTGCCAGTAACGCTCACAGGGACGACGCTGAAGCTTTCTTT
CASNAHRDDAEAFF
>TRBV7-2|-|TRBJ2-5|few
TGTGCCAGCAGCCCCGGTCGTTCAACGACCCAGTACTTC
CASSPGRSTTQYF
>TRBV18|TRBD1|TRBJ2-1|-
TGTGCCAGCTCACCACCGAGAGGGACAGGGAACAATGAGCAGTTCTTC
CASSPPRGTGNNEQFF
>TRBV11-2|TRBD2|TRBJ2-3|once
TGTGCCAGCAGCTTATTAGGAGCGGGGGGGACAGATACGCAGTATTTT
CASSLLGAGGTDTQYF
>TRBV2|-|TRBJ2-5|-
TGTGCCAGCAGTGAGGAGACTCAAGAGACCCAGTACTTC
CASSEETQETQYF
>TRBV7-6|-|TRBJ1-2|few
TGTGCCAGCAGCGCATCAGGGTATGGCTACACCTTC
CASSASGYGYTF
>TRBV29-1|-|TRBJ2-3|-
TGCAGCCTCATCGTTATGCAGACAGATACGCAGTATTTT
CSLIVMQTDTQYF
>TRBV6-5|-|TRBJ2-3|-
TGTGCCAGCAGTCCCGGGACTAGCACAGATACGCAGTATTTT
CASSPGTSTDTQYF
>TRBV28|-|TRBJ1-5|few
TGTGCCAGCAGCTCAGATCAGCCCCAGCATTTT
CASSSDQPQHF
>TRBV5-1|-|TRBJ1-6|-
TGCGCCAGCAGCTTGGGTAGTCCAGGGGACTCACCCCTCCACTTT
CASSLGSPGDSPLHF
>TRBV6-5|TRBD1|TRBJ1-2|few
TGTGCCAGCAGTGAACAGGGGATTGGCTACACCTTC
CASSEQGIGYTF
>TRBV2|-|TRBJ1-5|-
TGTGCCAGCAGTGGGGAGGGCTCCCCCAATCAGCCCCAGCATTTT
CASSGEGSPNQPQHF
>TRBV2|TRBD1|TRBJ1-1|medium-sized
TGTGCCAGCAGTGGCCCCGCAACAGGGGGAGACACTGAAGCTTTCTTT
CASSGPATGGDTEAFF
>TRBV30|-|TRBJ1-2|-
TGTGCCTCAGCCGGAGGGTCCGGACTCGGCTACACCTTC
CASAGGSGLGYTF
>TRBV5-6|-|TRBJ1-2|-
TGTGCCAGCAGCTTGATCGGGGATGGCTACACCTTC
CASSLIGDGYTF
>TRBV7-9|TRBD1|TRBJ2-7|-
TGTGCCAGCAGCTTTCCGGGACAGACCTACGAGCAGTACTTC
CASSFPGQTYEQYF
>TRBV27|TRBD1|TRBJ2-3|-
TGTGCCAGCAGTCTCAGGGGGCGCGCAGATACGCAGTATTTT
CASSLRGRADTQYF
>TRBV6-1|-|TRBJ2-4|once
TGTGCCAGCAGTGAATTGGTTGACATTCAGTACTTC
CASSELVDIQYF
>TRBV7-9|-|TRBJ1-1|few
TGTGCCAGCAGCTTAGACGAGAACACTGAAGCTTTCTTT
CASSLDENTEAFF
>TRBV6-4|TRBD2|TRBJ2-3|once
TGTGCCAGCAGCCTAGCGGGGGCGACAGATACGCAGTATTTT
CASSLAGATDTQYF
>TRBV13|-|TRBJ2-3|-
TGTGCCAGCAGCTTAGACGGGGGAAGCACAGATACGCAGTATTTT
CASSLDGGSTDTQYF
>TRBV6-6|-|TRBJ2-7|-
TGTGCCAGCAGTTACACGGGCTACGAGCAGTACTTC
CASSYTGYEQYF
>TRBV27|TRBD1|TRBJ2-1|-
TGTGCCAGCACCGGACAGGGATTTTACAATGAGCAGTTCTTC
CASTGQGFYNEQFF
>TRBV29-1|TRBD1|TRBJ1-4|once
TGCAGCGTTGGGAGGGGGACAGGACTTAATGAAAAACTGTTTTTT
CSVGRGTGLNEKLFF
>TRBV6-5|-|TRBJ2-7|-
TGTGCCAGCAGCCGGACTTACTCCTACGAGCAGTACTTC
CASSRTYSYEQYF
>TRBV2|-|TRBJ1-4|-
TGTGCCAGCAGTGGGCGGGCCGGGGAAAAACTGTTTTTT
CASSGRAGEKLFF
>TRBV12-5|-|TRBJ2-1|-
TGTGCTAGTGGTTTGGTAGGGAGCAAGGGGGATGAGCAGTTCTTC
CASGLVGSKGDEQFF
>TRBV5-1|-|TRBJ2-5|-
TGCGCCAGCAGCTCCTGGGACACGAGCAAAGAGACCCAGTACTTC
CASSSWDTSKETQYF
>TRBV5-8|TRBD2|TRBJ2-5|-
TGTGCCAGCAGCTTGTTACTAGCGGAACAAGAGACCCAGTACTTC
CASSLLLAEQETQYF
>TRBV30|-|TRBJ1-2|-
TGTGCCTGGAGTTTCGGGGCGAGTTCCTATGGCTACACCTTC
CAWSFGASSYGYTF
>TRBV9|-|TRBJ2-5|few
TGTGCCAGCAGCGTAACCAGCGCTCAAGAGACCCAGTACTTC
CASSVTSAQETQYF
>TRBV7-2|-|TRBJ2-1|-
TGTGCCAGCAGCCCGTACGGAGGGCGAGAGCAGTTCTTC
CASSPYGGREQFF
>TRBV6-1|-|TRBJ2-3|few
TGTGCCAGCAGTGAATCAGTGGCAGATACGCAGTATTTT
CASSESVADTQYF
>TRBV6-1|TRBD1|TRBJ1-6|once
TGTGCCAGCAGTGAAGGGACAGGTGGGAATTCACCCCTCCACTTT
CASSEGTGGNSPLHF
>TRBV27|TRBD1|TRBJ1-5|-
TGTGCCAGCAGTCTAAGGACAGGGGGCGGCAATCAGCCCCAGCATTTT
CASSLRTGGGNQPQHF
>TRBV29-1|-|TRBJ1-1|-
TGCAGCGTCCGGACAGACATGAACACTGAAGCTTTCTTT
CSVRTDMNTEAFF